Below are 29 T cell receptor beta chains sequenced from a single sample in a study of blood T cell repertoires in COVID-19 (dated by TCRdb to between 2020 and 2021). Libraries were constructed by the immunoSEQ multiplex PCR assay. In TCRdb, the immuneACCESS table is reduced to in-frame sequences with V and J assigned. These tables do not hold every clone; where another copy was compared, an unresolved V gene accounts for under half, and the others remain unexplained. The sample yields about 160,000 clones; around 87% were counted once. The ten largest clones add up to about 5.7% of the sample. The sequenced sample consisted of peripheral blood. The source is a man older than 75 with acute or convalescent COVID-19.

CDR3 sequence: CSASPGDGGNTIYF. In nucleotides, the CDR3 is TGCAGTGCTAGTCCCGGGGATGGTGGAAACACCATATATTTT. The V call is TRBV20-1, the J call TRBJ1-3; D ambiguous. This CDR3 is built from 14 residues. The germline V and J ends were trimmed by 3 bases and 3 bases, with 12 bases remaining between them. Germline CDR1 is DFQATT and CDR2 is SNEGSKA (reference sequence).

For this clone: The DNA is left out, because the CDR3 cannot be placed on it with certainty; the CDR3 is given as TCRdb lists it. The rearrangement joins TRBV19 to TRBJ2-7; the table calls TRBD1, which could not be checked here. The CDR3 is 14 residues long, counting both termini. Germline loops: CDR1 LNHDA, CDR2 SQIVND (reference sequence). The chain's CDR3 is CASTSGQIPYEQYF.

The chain employs TRBV11-2 and TRBJ2-2, with 15 bases lining up with TRBD2. With V trimmed by 5 bases and J by 1 base, 5 bases remained unmatched. CDR3 length equals 18 residues. CDR1 and CDR2 (germline): SGHAT, FQNNGV. CDR3 DNA: TGTGCCAGCAGCAAGGGGACTAGCGGGAGGCTGAACACCGGGGAGCTGTTTTTT. It codes for CASSKGTSGRLNTGELFF.

The CDR3 region is CASSAGGSPLHF. For the CDR3, the DNA is TGTGCCAGCAGCGCAGGGGGTTCACCCCTCCACTTT. The chain uses TRBV9 and TRBJ1-6; 7 positions match TRBD1. V lost 3 bases, J lost 9 bases, and 0 bases stayed unmatched. Germline V CDR1 and CDR2: SGDLS, YYNGEE. The CDR3 loop spans 12 amino acids.

The chain carries TRBV7-2 and TRBJ2-3; maybe TRBD2 (5 bases). The V gene's germline CDR1 is SGHTA and CDR2 FQGNSA. Trimming removed 6 bases at V and 0 bases at J, with 10 bases between. CDR3 length: 14 residues. This CDR3 reads CASRIATSTDTQYF. The CDR3 DNA sequence: TGTGCCAGCAGAATAGCGACTAGCACAGATACGCAGTATTTT.

This chain links TRBV15 with TRBJ2-5; TRBD2 agrees at 9 bases. CDR1 and CDR2 from the germline V gene are LNHNV and YYDKDF (reference sequence). The CDR3 is 16 amino acids. Trimming cost V 1 base and J 5 bases; bases outside gene matches: 8. In DNA, the CDR3 is TGTGCCACCAGCAGAGGGTCTAGCGGGGTTGCGGAGACCCAGTACTTC. It codes for CATSRGSSGVAETQYF.

This chain uses TRBV5-1 with TRBJ1-2, with unresolved D. The CDR3 has 14 amino acids. Germline V gene lookup returns CDR1 SGHRS and CDR2 YFSETQ. Trimming took off 4 bases at V and 0 bases at J, with 10 bases between the two ends. The CDR3 sequence: CASSDVLANYGYTF. For the CDR3, the DNA is TGCGCCAGCAGCGATGTTTTAGCTAACTATGGCTACACCTTC.

The gene calls are TRBV5-1 and TRBJ2-7; maybe TRBD1 (5 bases). The V gene's germline CDR1 is SGHRS and CDR2 YFSETQ. V dropped 4 bases and J dropped 4 bases, with 24 bases sitting between them. This CDR3 region has 17 residues. The CDR3 nucleotides read TGCGCCAGCAGCCCGGCACCTCGGAGACAGACTTTATACGAGCAGTACTTC. Residues: CASSPAPRRQTLYEQYF.

V usage is TRBV5-6 and J usage is TRBJ1-2, with 7 bases fitting TRBD1. This CDR3 has 15 amino acids. The germline V gene has CDR1 SGHDT and CDR2 YYEEEE. V lost 0 bases to trimming and J lost 6 bases; unmatched junction nucleotides: 8. The CDR3 is CASSLVGLGGDGYTF. The DNA for the CDR3 is TGTGCCAGCAGCTTGGTAGGCTTAGGGGGCGATGGCTACACCTTC.

For the CDR3, the DNA is TGTGCCAGCAGCTTGGCTCCAGGGAATGAAAAACTGTTTTTT. It codes for CASSLAPGNEKLFF. This rearrangement joins TRBV5-5 to TRBJ1-4, with D tentatively TRBD1 (5 bases). V was clipped by 0 bases and J by 5 bases, with 8 bases between them. Germline CDR1 and CDR2: SGHKS and YYEKEE (reference sequence). The CDR3 spans 14 residues.

J is TRBJ2-1 and V is TRBV11-2; no clear D gene. There are 16 residues in the CDR3. V shed 0 bases and J shed 8 bases, with 17 bases lying between them. Germline values: CDR1 SGHAT, CDR2 FQNNGV. CDR3 sequence: CASSLEVFGGIHEQFF. CDR3 DNA: TGTGCCAGCAGCTTAGAGGTCTTTGGCGGTATCCATGAGCAGTTCTTC.

The rearrangement links TRBV4-1 to TRBJ1-5; D is unclear. In germline, CDR1 is MGHRA, CDR2 YSYEKL. V dropped 0 bases and J dropped 11 bases, with 11 bases sitting between them. The CDR3 loop spans 13 amino acids. Written as DNA, the CDR3 is TGCGCCAGCAGCCAAGATGTCCAGCTAGCCCAGCATTTT. Translated, it gives CASSQDVQLAQHF.

This sequence joins TRBV6-2 or TRBV6-3 and TRBJ2-5, with no clear D. V was clipped by 5 bases and J by 5 bases, with 6 bases between them. In germline, CDR1 is MNHEY, CDR2 SVGEGT. The CDR3 runs 11 residues. The CDR3 loop reads CASSPGETQYF. CDR3 nucleotide sequence: TGTGCCAGCAGTCCCGGGGAGACCCAGTACTTC.

The rearrangement uses TRBV2 and TRBJ2-5, with D perhaps TRBD1 (6 bases). The V gene's germline CDR1 is SNHLY and CDR2 FYNNEI. Between the trimmed V and J ends, which lost 6 bases and 2 bases, there was a span of 10 bases. The CDR3 has 13 residues. CDR3 DNA sequence: TGTGCCAGCAGCCGACAGGATCAAGAGACCCAGTACTTC. Translating gives CASSRQDQETQYF.

The chain joins TRBV5-1 to TRBJ2-2; D might be TRBD2 (6 bases). Germline assignment: CDR1 SGHRS and CDR2 YFSETQ. The V end was cut by 4 bases, the J end by 1 base, with 17 bases between. This CDR3 is built from 17 residues. The DNA of the CDR3 is TGCGCCAGCAGCCCCGGACGGGGAGGACTGAACACCGGGGAGCTGTTTTTT. It is translated as CASSPGRGGLNTGELFF.

The chain has TRBV4-1 and TRBJ2-1; 16 nucleotides match TRBD2. The V segment lost 4 bases and the J segment 7 bases; nucleotides outside the gene matches: 16. The CDR3 sequence is 20 residues long. The germline CDR1 and CDR2 sequences are MGHRA and YSYEKL. The CDR3 region has the DNA TGCGCCAGCAGCCCTCCTACCCCAGGGACTAGCGGGGGGGCCTGGAATGAGCAGTTCTTC. This codes for CASSPPTPGTSGGAWNEQFF.

This chain links TRBV23-1 with TRBJ2-1; no clear D gene. TRBV23-1 is placed among ORFs of uncertain function. V was cut by 1 base and J by 4 bases, with 14 bases left in between. This CDR3 region has 16 residues. CDR3 region: CASSQWACAPYNEQFF. CDR3 DNA: TGCGCCAGCAGTCAATGGGCCTGTGCCCCTTACAATGAGCAGTTCTTC.

The gene calls are TRBV6-1 and TRBJ2-5; no clear D gene. Germline V lookup: CDR1 MNHNS, CDR2 SASEGT. CDR3 size: 15 residues. V lost 0 bases and J 3 bases, leaving 11 bases between the germline ends. CDR3 loop: CASSEAQLVEETQYF. The CDR3 bases are TGTGCCAGCAGTGAAGCGCAGCTAGTCGAAGAGACCCAGTACTTC.

The V call is TRBV5-1, the J call TRBJ1-1, with a weak D call TRBD1 (6 bases). The V gene lost 1 base and the J gene lost 4 bases, with 14 bases spanning the gap. Germline lookup yields CDR1 SGHRS and CDR2 YFSETQ. This CDR3 is 15 amino acids long. The CDR3 DNA reads as TGCGCCAGCAGCTTGACAGGGAATCGGGGCACTGAAGCTTTCTTT. Translation: CASSLTGNRGTEAFF.

The rearrangement uses TRBV6-6 and TRBJ2-2; the match to TRBD2 covers 7 bases. The CDR3 loop spans 15 amino acids. V lost 9 bases to trimming and J lost 4 bases; unmatched junction nucleotides: 11. From germline, CDR1 is MNHNY and CDR2 SVGAGI (reference sequence). CDR3 sequence: CASQERLAGTGELFF. For the CDR3, the DNA is TGTGCCAGTCAAGAGCGACTAGCTGGCACCGGGGAGCTGTTTTTT.

The chain carries TRBV6-5 and TRBJ1-2; possible D gene TRBD1, 5 bases. The germline V and J ends were trimmed by 10 bases and 5 bases, with 17 bases remaining between them. Per the germline V gene, CDR1 is MNHEY and CDR2 is SVGAGI. CDR3 size: 13 residues. The CDR3, as DNA: TGTGCCACCAGATCGGGGGTTCGGTATGGCTACACCTTC. It is translated as CATRSGVRYGYTF.

The rearrangement uses TRBV5-1 and TRBJ1-1; 8 bases map to TRBD1. The CDR3 covers 12 residues. Germline V gene lookup returns CDR1 SGHRS and CDR2 YFSETQ. The junction had 4 bases not matched to a gene; V was cut back by 5 bases and J by 7 bases. CDR3 loop: CASRLGQDEAFF. The CDR3 region has the DNA TGCGCCAGCAGGCTGGGACAGGATGAAGCTTTCTTT.

The chain has TRBV4-1 and TRBJ1-3, with 8 positions matching TRBD1. V lost 4 bases to trimming and J lost 3 bases; unmatched junction nucleotides: 11. This CDR3 comprises 17 residues. The germline V gene encodes CDR1 MGHRA and CDR2 YSYEKL. In nucleotides, the CDR3 is TGCGCCAGCAGCCGAGATCCGACAGGGGCACTTGGAAACACCATATATTTT. It codes for CASSRDPTGALGNTIYF.

V usage is TRBV19 and J usage is TRBJ2-7, with TRBD2 identical over 9 bases. The J segment lost 9 bases and the V segment lost 0 bases, leaving 12 bases of the junction unmatched. The CDR3 runs 16 residues. From germline, CDR1 is LNHDA and CDR2 SQIVND (reference sequence). The CDR3 nucleotides read TGTGCCAGTAGTATAGAGGCTAGCGGGACGATTCGGCGGCAGTACTTC. Its protein product is CASSIEASGTIRRQYF.

This clone was recorded once. This chain links TRBV6-1 with TRBJ1-5, with 7 nucleotides matching TRBD1. The length of the CDR3 is 14 residues. Germline V gene sequence: CDR1 MNHNS, CDR2 SASEGT. V shed 1 base, J shed 6 bases, and the junction held 3 bases outside the gene matches. The CDR3 region has the DNA TGTGCCAGCAGTGAAGGGGCAGGGGGTCAGCCCCAGCATTTT. Translation gives CASSEGAGGQPQHF.

V usage is TRBV2 and J usage is TRBJ1-6; 7 nucleotides agree with TRBD1. The CDR3 runs 14 residues. From germline, CDR1 is SNHLY and CDR2 FYNNEI. The V and J ends lost 6 bases and 3 bases, in that order; junction bases with no gene match: 2. CDR3 coding DNA: TGTGCCAGCAGCCGGGACAGCTATAATTCACCCCTCCACTTT. Translating it yields CASSRDSYNSPLHF.

The chain joins TRBV10-3 to TRBJ1-6; TRBD1 matches at 9 bases. CDR3 length: 13 amino acids. J was trimmed by 8 bases and V by 11 bases; bases with no gene match: 7. The germline V gene encodes CDR1 ENHRY and CDR2 SYGVKD. The CDR3 here is CAVGDREDSPLHF. The CDR3, as DNA: TGTGCCGTCGGGGACAGGGAGGATTCACCCCTCCACTTT.

The chain is built from TRBV5-1 and TRBJ2-1; 8 nucleotides align to TRBD1. J gave up 6 bases and V 4 bases, and 12 bases lay outside the gene matches. This CDR3 is built from 16 residues. Germline lookup yields CDR1 SGHRS and CDR2 YFSETQ. The CDR3 DNA reads TGCGCCAGCAGCGACTCCGCGGACAGGGCGAGCAATGAGCAGTTCTTC. Protein product: CASSDSADRASNEQFF.

V and J are TRBV7-2 and TRBJ2-4; 8 bases fit TRBD1. V lost 0 bases to trimming and J lost 2 bases; unmatched junction nucleotides: 6. Germline V gene lookup returns CDR1 SGHTA and CDR2 FQGNSA. This CDR3 comprises 17 residues. This CDR3 is CASSLAARGLSKNIQYF. The CDR3 DNA is TGTGCCAGCAGCTTAGCGGCCAGGGGGCTTTCCAAAAACATTCAGTACTTC.